These 11 T cell receptor beta chains share one sample of origin, sequenced in a study of blood T cell repertoires in COVID-19. Data came from immunoSEQ multiplex PCR; TCRdb stores just in-frame clones and leaves some out. The sample holds about 180,000 clones; roughly 83% are singletons and the top ten take more than 7.5%. The sequencing sample was made of PBMCs or T cells enriched from blood (not recorded which). The receptors here all came from a woman aged 30 to 39 who had recovered from COVID-19.

The chain combines TRBV7-8 with TRBJ2-1; D might be TRBD1 (6 bases). CDR1 and CDR2 (germline): SGHVS, FQNEAQ. The CDR3 is 13 amino acids. Trimming shortened V by 5 bases and J by 7 bases, and 12 bases separated the two germline ends. The DNA of the CDR3 is TGTGCCAGCAGCCTGGACAGCCTAAATGAGCAGTTCTTC. Encoded protein: CASSLDSLNEQFF.

The rearrangement joins TRBV19 to TRBJ2-1; tentative D call: TRBD2 (5 bases). Germline-derived CDR1 and CDR2 are LNHDA and SQIVND (reference sequence). The V gene lost 8 bases and the J gene lost 7 bases, with 18 bases spanning the gap. The CDR3 is 14 residues long. This chain's CDR3 is CASSRTDGGNEQFF. The CDR3 DNA reads TGTGCCAGTTCTAGGACGGACGGCGGGAATGAGCAGTTCTTC.

The rearrangement uses TRBV19 and TRBJ1-5; D gene uncertain. Germline lookup yields CDR1 LNHDA and CDR2 SQIVND (reference sequence). The CDR3 is made up of 14 amino acids. V was trimmed by 3 bases and J by 5 bases, leaving 11 bases between them. CDR3 in DNA: TGTGCCAGTAGTATTCGTGGGCTCGATCAGCCCCAGCATTTT. This encodes CASSIRGLDQPQHF.

This clone has only a few counts. V and J are TRBV5-4 and TRBJ1-1; TRBD1 is a possible D gene (6 bases). From germline, CDR1 is SGHNT and CDR2 YYREEE (reference sequence). Trimming stripped 3 bases from V and 4 bases from J, with 16 bases between. This CDR3 is 15 amino acids long. The CDR3 spells CASSSPEDSGTEAFF. DNA for the CDR3: TGTGCCAGCAGCTCCCCTGAGGACAGCGGCACTGAAGCTTTCTTT.

In the case of this clone: The same CDR3 can be traced to other DNA sequences in this sample. The rearrangement uses TRBV9 and TRBJ1-2; 7 bases map to TRBD1. Trimming removed 0 bases from V and 4 bases from J; junction bases left unmatched: 3. Germline CDR1 reads SGDLS; CDR2 reads YYNGEE. This CDR3 has 14 residues. For the CDR3, the DNA is TGTGCCAGCAGCGTAGTCGCAGGGGGCTATGGCTACACCTTC. It encodes CASSVVAGGYGYTF.

This clone has just one count. V is TRBV9 and J is TRBJ1-2; 7 bases are shared with TRBD1. The CDR3 loop spans 14 amino acids. The V segment lost 0 bases and the J segment 7 bases; nucleotides outside the gene matches: 6. Per germline, CDR1 SGDLS and CDR2 YYNGEE. In DNA, the CDR3 is TGTGCCAGCAGCGTAGGGCCAGGGGGGATTGGCTACACCTTC. This gives the protein CASSVGPGGIGYTF.

V and J are TRBV7-2 and TRBJ2-7; D call uncertain. The V gene lost 5 bases and the J gene lost 3 bases, with 5 bases spanning the gap. CDR1 is SGHTA and CDR2 is FQGNSA in the germline V gene. The CDR3 runs 11 residues. CDR3 DNA: TGTGCCAGCAGCCAACACTACGAGCAGTACTTC. This sequence encodes CASSQHYEQYF.

This rearrangement joins TRBV11-2 to TRBJ2-1; 7 nucleotides align to TRBD1. V lost 5 bases and J lost 6; bases outside the gene matches: 10. There are 15 residues in the CDR3. Germline-derived CDR1 and CDR2 are SGHAT and FQNNGV. Here the CDR3 DNA reads TGTGCCAGCAGCCCAGTAGGGGGCCCGGGCAATGAGCAGTTCTTC. Translation: CASSPVGGPGNEQFF. The full variable domain, rest sourced from reference TRBV11-2 and TRBJ2-1, is EAGVAQSPRYKIIEKRQSVAFWCNPISGHATLYWYQQILGQGPKLLIQFQNNGVVDDSQLPKDRFSAERLKGVDSTLKIQPAKLEDSAVYLCASSPVGGPGNEQFFGPGTRLTVL.

In this sample, this clone turned up once. The CDR3 spells CASTQGQGVNTGELFF. DNA for the CDR3: TGTGCCAGCACCCAGGGCCAGGGTGTGAACACCGGGGAGCTGTTTTTT. The chain carries TRBV5-6 and TRBJ2-2; the D gene is possibly TRBD1 (5 bases). Germline V gene sequence: CDR1 SGHDT, CDR2 YYEEEE. V dropped 6 bases and J dropped 1 base, with 16 bases sitting between them. CDR3 size: 16 residues.

This clone was observed once. The CDR3 nucleotides are TGTGCCAGCAGCTTAGTGGGGGGGCTTAATGAAAAACTGTTTTTT. Its translation is CASSLVGGLNEKLFF. The V gene is TRBV11-2, the J gene TRBJ1-4; possibly TRBD1 for D (6 bases). Germline loops: CDR1 SGHAT, CDR2 FQNNGV. This CDR3 region has 15 residues. Trimming shortened V by 1 base and J by 4 bases, and 10 bases separated the two germline ends.

The V call is TRBV7-2, the J call TRBJ2-1; TRBD2 might be the D (5 bases). Trimming pared 1 base from V and 6 bases from J, leaving 7 bases between. CDR3 size: 13 residues. Germline CDR1 SGHTA, CDR2 FQGNSA. The CDR3 bases are TGTGCCAGCAGCTTAGGACTACTCAATGAGCAGTTCTTC. This codes for CASSLGLLNEQFF.